This is a list of T cell receptor beta chains from one sample in a study of T cells in Graves' hyperthyroidism and ophthalmopathy. From the multiplex PCR reads, TCRdb called clonotypes with MiXCR, one entry per CDR3 protein. The table shows approximately 380,000 distinct CDR3 sequences, with more than 13% occurring only once. The sample comprised blood. The receptors derive from a man aged 50-60 years with Graves' ophthalmopathy. CDR3s include the opening cysteine and the closing phenylalanine or tryptophan. Each record gives: V gene, clone size, CDR3 length, J gene, D gene, CDR3 DNA, CDR3 protein. D genes are given only for firm matches. Some rows have no size entry. The others give once, few or many, or a class for an expanded clone.

TRBV12-3/TRBV12-4,many,14,TRBJ2-6,-,TGTGCCAGCAGTTTAGCGTCTGGGGCCAACGTCCTGACTTTC,CASSLASGANVLTF
TRBV29-1,few,13,TRBJ1-3,-,TGCAGCGTTGAAGCCCCCAGCGGAAACACCATATATTTT,CSVEAPSGNTIYF
TRBV11-3,many,14,TRBJ2-5,TRBD2,TGTGCCAGCAGCGTCAGCGGGGGACAAGAGACCCAGTACTTC,CASSVSGGQETQYF
TRBV18,many,15,TRBJ2-7,TRBD2,TGTGCCAGCAGCCCCGGGACTAGCGGTTCCTACGAGCAGTACTTC,CASSPGTSGSYEQYF
TRBV7-8,many,17,TRBJ2-1,TRBD2,TGTGCCAGCAGCACAGGGTCGATCGGACTAGCGGGCAATGAGCAGTTCTTC,CASSTGSIGLAGNEQFF
TRBV3-1,many,17,TRBJ2-7,TRBD2,TGTGCCAGCAGCCAAGATCCCCTACTAGCGGGAGTGTACGAGCAGTACTTC,CASSQDPLLAGVYEQYF
TRBV10-3,many,13,TRBJ2-1,-,TGTGCCATCAGTGAGTTTCCCTACAATGAGCAGTTCTTC,CAISEFPYNEQFF
TRBV7-9,many,16,TRBJ2-7,TRBD2,TGTGCCAGCAGCTTACGACGGACTAGCGACGGGGACGAGCAGTACTTC,CASSLRRTSDGDEQYF
TRBV7-3,-,17,TRBJ2-7,TRBD2,TGTGCCAGCAGCGGACCCGGGACTAGCGGGTCGTCCTACGAGCAGTACTTC,CASSGPGTSGSSYEQYF
TRBV19,few,14,TRBJ1-2,TRBD1,TGTGCCAGTAGGAGGACAGGGGATGGCTACGGCTACACCTTC,CASRRTGDGYGYTF
TRBV12-5,few,18,TRBJ2-3,TRBD1,TGTGCTAGTGGTTCCTCCCACCGGGACAGGGAAAGGTCGGATACGCAGTATTTT,CASGSSHRDRERSDTQYF
TRBV6-2/TRBV6-3,-,15,TRBJ1-1,TRBD1,TGTGCCAGCGACAGGGCAATGCCCGGGGGGACTGAAGCTTTCTTT,CASDRAMPGGTEAFF
TRBV27,many,13,TRBJ2-2,-,TGTGCCAGCAGTTTACAGGGGTCCGGGGAGCTGTTTTTT,CASSLQGSGELFF
TRBV28,few,15,TRBJ2-5,TRBD1,TGTGCCAGCAGTTTATGGGGGACAGGGCGGGAGACCCAGTACTTC,CASSLWGTGRETQYF
TRBV4-2,many,16,TRBJ1-1,-,TGTGCCAGCAGCCAAGTCGACCTAGGGACCAACACTGAAGCTTTCTTT,CASSQVDLGTNTEAFF
TRBV12-3/TRBV12-4,few,18,TRBJ2-4,-,TGTGCCAGCAGTTTCGGTACAGGGATCCGTCTAGCCAAAAACATTCAGTACTTC,CASSFGTGIRLAKNIQYF
TRBV28,many,15,TRBJ1-2,TRBD1,TGTGCCAGCAGAAGCACAGGGGGCTTCTTGGGTGGCTACACCTTC,CASRSTGGFLGGYTF
TRBV9,-,16,TRBJ2-2,TRBD2,TGTGCCAGCAGCGGGGGACTAGCTATGAACACCGGGGAGCTGTTTTTT,CASSGGLAMNTGELFF
TRBV12-3/TRBV12-4,many,15,TRBJ1-1,-,TGTGCCAGCAGTCCCCACAGGAGTACGAACACTGAAGCTTTCTTT,CASSPHRSTNTEAFF
TRBV7-3,many,16,TRBJ2-7,-,TGTGCCAGCAGCTTAAACGGACCCCGGGTCGCCTACGAGCAGTACTTC,CASSLNGPRVAYEQYF
TRBV3-1,many,12,TRBJ1-1,-,TGTGCCAGCAGCCAAGGGGTAACTGAAGCTTTCTTT,CASSQGVTEAFF
TRBV6-2/TRBV6-3,-,14,TRBJ1-5,-,TGTGCCGGAGGGAGGGGGGGGCTCGGTCAGCCCCAGCATTTT,CAGGRGGLGQPQHF